Shown below are 3 T cell receptor beta chains from a single sample sequenced in a study of T-cell memory formation after mild COVID-19 (dated by TCRdb to about 2021). The receptor library was made with 5' RACE. Sequencer: Illumina NovaSeq 6000. TCRdb reprocessed the public reads (quality trimming at Q25 with fastp, clone calling with MiXCR) and kept in-frame beta chains. CDR3 protein duplicates are merged, each entry listing the most common genes and DNA. This sample has hundreds of thousands of distinct CDR3 sequences in its table, and roughly 13% of those were observed once. 22% of the sample goes to the ten largest clones. Input material: PBMCs or a T cell subset sorted from them (not recorded which). The source is a man aged 18 to 29 who had mild COVID-19 (a few samples of this study predate the infection). The sample titles of this study are shuffled in the database, so cell type and time point are left out; the donor was told from shared clones.

The DNA of the CDR3 is TGTGCCAGCAGCTACGGCCCATTCCCCGGGGAGCTGTTTTTT. Amino acid sequence: CASSYGPFPGELFF. The chain recombines TRBV5-8 with TRBJ2-2; D gene uncertain. The germline CDR1 and CDR2 sequences are SGHTS and YDEGEE. This CDR3 has 14 residues. V was cut by 3 bases and J by 6 bases, with 12 bases left in between. The full variable domain, rest sourced from reference TRBV5-8 and TRBJ2-2, is EAGVTQSPTHLIKTRGQQATLRCSPISGHTSVYWYQQALGLGLQFLLWYDEGEERNRGNFPPRFSGRQFPNYSSELNVNALELEDSALYLCASSYGPFPGELFFGEGSRLTVL.

This clonotype was detected many times. V is TRBV4-1 and J is TRBJ2-3; D possibly corresponds to TRBD1 (6 bases). Germline CDR1 is MGHRA and CDR2 is YSYEKL. There are 16 residues in the CDR3. Trimming removed 1 base at V and 3 bases at J, with 14 bases between. This CDR3 reads CASSQAAGDSTDTQYF. CDR3 nucleotides: TGCGCCAGCAGCCAAGCGGCAGGGGATAGTACAGATACGCAGTATTTT.

This clonotype was observed a handful of times. The CDR3 reads CASSPGGAFADTQYF. In nucleotides, the CDR3 is TGTGCCAGCAGCCCCGGGGGGGCCTTTGCAGATACGCAGTATTTT. J is TRBJ2-3 and V is TRBV3-1, with TRBD2 matching over 8 bases. V shed 4 bases, J shed 4 bases, and the junction held 7 bases outside the gene matches. The CDR3 has 15 residues. Germline values: CDR1 LGHDT, CDR2 YNNKEL (reference sequence).